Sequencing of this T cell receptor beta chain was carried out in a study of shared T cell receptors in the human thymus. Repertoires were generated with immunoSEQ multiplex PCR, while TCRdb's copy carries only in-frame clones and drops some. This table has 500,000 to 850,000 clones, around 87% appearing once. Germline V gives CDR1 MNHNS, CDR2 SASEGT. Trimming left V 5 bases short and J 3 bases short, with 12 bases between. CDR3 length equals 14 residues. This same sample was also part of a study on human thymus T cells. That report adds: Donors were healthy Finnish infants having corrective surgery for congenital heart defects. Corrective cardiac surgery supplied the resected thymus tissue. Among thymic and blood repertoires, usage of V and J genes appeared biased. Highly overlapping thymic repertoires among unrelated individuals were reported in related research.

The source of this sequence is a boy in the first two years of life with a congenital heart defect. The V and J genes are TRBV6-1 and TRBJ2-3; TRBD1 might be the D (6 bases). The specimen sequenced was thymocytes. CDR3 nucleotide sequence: TGTGCCAGCAGTTCCTCGGACAGTACAGATACGCAGTATTTT. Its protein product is CASSSSDSTDTQYF.